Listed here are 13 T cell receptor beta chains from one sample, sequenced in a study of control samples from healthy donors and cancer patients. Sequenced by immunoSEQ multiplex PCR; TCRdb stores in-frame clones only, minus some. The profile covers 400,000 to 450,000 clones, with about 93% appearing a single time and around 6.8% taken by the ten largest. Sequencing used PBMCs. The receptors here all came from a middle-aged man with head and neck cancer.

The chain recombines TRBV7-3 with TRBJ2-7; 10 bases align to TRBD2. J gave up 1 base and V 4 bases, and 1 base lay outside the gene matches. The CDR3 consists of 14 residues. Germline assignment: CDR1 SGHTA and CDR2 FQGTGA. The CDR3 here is CASSSSGGSYEQYF. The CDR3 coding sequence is TGTGCCAGCAGCTCTAGCGGGGGTTCCTACGAGCAGTACTTC.

The CDR3 sequence: CASSSGLAVLTGELFF. CDR3 DNA sequence: TGTGCCAGCAGTTCGGGACTAGCGGTTCTCACCGGGGAGCTGTTTTTT. The rearrangement joins TRBV7-9 to TRBJ2-2; 11 bases are a match to TRBD2. The germline CDR1 and CDR2 sequences are SEHNR and FQNEAQ (reference sequence). V trimming: 6 bases; J trimming: 4 bases; junction bases outside the gene matches: 7. CDR3 size: 16 residues.

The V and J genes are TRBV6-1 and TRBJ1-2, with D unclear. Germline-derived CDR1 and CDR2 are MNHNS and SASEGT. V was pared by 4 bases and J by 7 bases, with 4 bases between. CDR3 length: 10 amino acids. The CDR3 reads CASSGAGYTF. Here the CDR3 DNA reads TGTGCCAGCAGTGGAGCTGGCTACACCTTC.

CDR3 in DNA: TGCGCCAGCAGCGGGACAGGGATTAACAATGAGCAGTTCTTC. Translating it yields CASSGTGINNEQFF. V gene TRBV5-1 combines with J gene TRBJ2-1; 9 bases fit TRBD1. The CDR3 has 14 amino acids. Per the germline V gene, CDR1 is SGHRS and CDR2 is YFSETQ. The V segment lost 4 bases and the J segment 5 bases; nucleotides outside the gene matches: 4.

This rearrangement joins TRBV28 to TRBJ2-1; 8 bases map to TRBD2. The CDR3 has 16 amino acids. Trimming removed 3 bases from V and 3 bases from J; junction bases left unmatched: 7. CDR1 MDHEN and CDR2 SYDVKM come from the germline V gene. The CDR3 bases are TGTGCCAGCAGTTTTACCAGTGCGGGAGGCTACAATGAGCAGTTCTTC. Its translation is CASSFTSAGGYNEQFF.

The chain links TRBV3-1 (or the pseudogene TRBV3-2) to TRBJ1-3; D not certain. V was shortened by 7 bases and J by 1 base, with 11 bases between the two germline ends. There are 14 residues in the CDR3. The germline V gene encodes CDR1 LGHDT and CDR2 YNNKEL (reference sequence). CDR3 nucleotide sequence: TGTGCCAGCAACGACCAGGATTCTGGAAACACCATATATTTT. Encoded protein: CASNDQDSGNTIYF.

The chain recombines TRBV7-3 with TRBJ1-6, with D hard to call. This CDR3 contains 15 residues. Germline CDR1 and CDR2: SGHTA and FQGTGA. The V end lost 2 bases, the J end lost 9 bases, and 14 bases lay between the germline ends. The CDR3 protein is CASSLEGSIGSPLHF. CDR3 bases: TGTGCCAGCAGCTTAGAGGGCTCCATAGGTTCACCCCTCCACTTT.

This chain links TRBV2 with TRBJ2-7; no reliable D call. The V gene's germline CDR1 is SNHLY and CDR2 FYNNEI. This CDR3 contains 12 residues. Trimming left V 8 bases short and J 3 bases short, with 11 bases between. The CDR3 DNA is TGTGCCAGCGCCGGACGGTTCTACGAGCAGTACTTC. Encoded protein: CASAGRFYEQYF. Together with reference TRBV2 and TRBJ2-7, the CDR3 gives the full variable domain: EPEVTQTPSHQVTQMGQEVILRCVPISNHLYFYWYRQILGQKVEFLVSFYNNEISEKSEIFDDQFSVERPDGSNFTLKIRSTKLEDSAMYFCASAGRFYEQYFGPGTRLTVT.

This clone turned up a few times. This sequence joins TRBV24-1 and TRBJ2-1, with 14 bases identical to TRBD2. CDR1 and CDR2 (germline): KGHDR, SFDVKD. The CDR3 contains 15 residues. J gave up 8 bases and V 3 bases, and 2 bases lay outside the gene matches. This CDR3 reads CATSDGTSGSHEQFF. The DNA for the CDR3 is TGTGCCACCAGTGATGGGACTAGCGGGAGCCATGAGCAGTTCTTC.

This CDR3 reads CASSPRDRGNNEQFF. DNA of the CDR3: TGTGCCAGCAGCCCCCGGGACAGGGGCAACAATGAGCAGTTCTTC. The chain links TRBV11-2 to TRBJ2-1; 10 bases agree with TRBD1. Unmatched junction bases numbered 6, after V lost 5 bases and J lost 5 bases. Germline-derived CDR1 and CDR2 are SGHAT and FQNNGV. The CDR3 sequence is 15 residues long.

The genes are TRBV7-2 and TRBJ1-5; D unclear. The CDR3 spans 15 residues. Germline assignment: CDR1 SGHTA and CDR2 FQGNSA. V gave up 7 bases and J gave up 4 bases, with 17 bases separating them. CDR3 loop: CASTASLHANQPQHF. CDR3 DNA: TGTGCCAGCACCGCGAGCCTTCACGCGAATCAGCCCCAGCATTTT.

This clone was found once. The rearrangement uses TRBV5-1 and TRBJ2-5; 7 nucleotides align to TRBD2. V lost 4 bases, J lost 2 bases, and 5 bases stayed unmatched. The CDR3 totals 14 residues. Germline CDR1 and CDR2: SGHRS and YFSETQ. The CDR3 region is CASSPQGGQETQYF. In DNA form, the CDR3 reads TGCGCCAGCAGCCCCCAGGGAGGGCAAGAGACCCAGTACTTC.

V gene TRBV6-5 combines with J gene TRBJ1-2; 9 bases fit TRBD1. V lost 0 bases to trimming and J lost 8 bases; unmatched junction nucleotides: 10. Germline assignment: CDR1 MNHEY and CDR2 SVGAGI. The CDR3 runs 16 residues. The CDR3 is CASSYSKRGTGIGYTF. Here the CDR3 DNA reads TGTGCCAGCAGTTACTCGAAGAGGGGGACAGGGATCGGCTACACCTTC.